The text below deals with one TCR beta chain. The antigen remains undetermined. The V segment lost 4 bases and the J segment 6 bases; nucleotides outside the gene matches: 7. Germline assignment: CDR1 SGHDN and CDR2 FVKESK. The CDR3 loop spans 16 amino acids. These data are taken from a study of vaccination effects on CD4 cells after COVID-19. The assay was immunoSEQ multiplex PCR, and TCRdb's table has in-frame clones only and misses some. The data show about 41,000 clones, with around three quarters seen just once and around 3% held by the top ten. With the ViraFEST assay, the study expanded antigen-specific CD4+ T cells using viral peptide pools, then sequenced them. Following a 10-day culture, CD4+ T cells were purified. Vaccinated participants had no history of SARS-CoV-2 infection and tested negative for nucleocapsid antibodies.

The specimen comprised CD4+ T cells from PBMCs cultured with HCoV-NL63 spike peptides, sampled before COVID-19 vaccination. This receptor was obtained from a human donor who received a COVID-19 vaccine. This chain joins TRBV14 and TRBJ2-1; 12 nucleotides agree with TRBD2. CDR3 DNA sequence: TGTGCCAGCAGCCTGCGAGCACTAGCGGGGGGCAATGAGCAGTTCTTC. Translating it yields CASSLRALAGGNEQFF. Variable domain in full (rest from reference TRBV14 and TRBJ2-1): EAGVTQFPSHSVIEKGQTVTLRCDPISGHDNLYWYRRVMGKEIKFLLHFVKESKQDESGMPNNRFLAERTGGTYSTLKVQPAELEDSGVYFCASSLRALAGGNEQFFGPGTRLTVL.